Below are 21 T cell receptor beta chains sequenced from a single sample in a study of CD8 T cells in ankylosing spondylitis. TCRdb passed the 5' RACE reads through MiXCR, listing each CDR3 protein once. The sample contains some 250,000 distinct CDR3 sequences, around 7.8% of which appear only once. The source material was blood, either unsorted or a sorted T cell fraction (not recorded which). The receptors were sampled from a male donor with ankylosing spondylitis or in good health (not recorded which).

This clonotype came up a few times. The rearrangement joins TRBV6-1 to TRBJ2-5; 10 nucleotides match TRBD2. V was pared by 5 bases and J by 7 bases, with 10 bases of the junction left unmatched. The CDR3 runs to 15 residues. Germline CDR1 MNHNS, CDR2 SASEGT. The CDR3 region has the DNA TGTGCCAGCAGTCCCGGACTAGCGGCGCGGGGGACCCAGTACTTC. Translation gives CASSPGLAARGTQYF.

This clonotype was detected ten times or more. This chain uses TRBV5-1 with TRBJ1-4; 10 positions agree with TRBD1. The ends lost 3 bases at V and 7 bases at J; junction bases unmatched: 6. Germline V gives CDR1 SGHRS, CDR2 YFSETQ. The CDR3 totals 15 residues. The CDR3 protein is CASSSKTGGFEKLFF. The DNA of the CDR3 is TGCGCCAGCAGCTCCAAGACAGGGGGCTTTGAAAAACTGTTTTTT.

This clonotype was seen ten or more times. The rearrangement uses TRBV20-1 and TRBJ2-7; 11 bases agree with TRBD2. The CDR3 extends over 14 amino acids. Losses at the gene ends were 6 bases for V and 6 bases for J; bases not matched to a gene: 10. Germline V gene lookup returns CDR1 DFQATT and CDR2 SNEGSKA (reference sequence). The CDR3 reads CSAKTSGSLVEQYF. The CDR3 DNA is TGCAGTGCCAAAACTAGCGGGAGTTTAGTCGAGCAGTACTTC.

V usage is TRBV3-1 and J usage is TRBJ1-2; D uncertain. V lost 4 bases, J lost 3 bases, and 9 bases lay in between. CDR1 and CDR2 from the germline V gene are LGHDT and YNNKEL (reference sequence). The CDR3 runs to 13 residues. The CDR3 here is CASSRNTDYGYTF. CDR3 in DNA: TGTGCCAGCAGCCGTAACACCGACTATGGCTACACCTTC.

The table lists this clonotype with many counts. The rearrangement links TRBV6-1 to TRBJ2-1; D remains ambiguous. The V gene lost 5 bases and the J gene lost 0 bases, with 17 bases spanning the gap. Looked up from germline, CDR1 is MNHNS and CDR2 is SASEGT. CDR3 length: 17 amino acids. The CDR3 bases are TGTGCCAGCAGTAGTTCCCAACGGGCAGTCTCCTACAATGAGCAGTTCTTC. As protein: CASSSSQRAVSYNEQFF.

This clonotype has ten or more counts. The gene calls are TRBV3-1 and TRBJ1-5, with 7 bases fitting TRBD1. The junction had 4 bases not matched to a gene; V was cut back by 2 bases and J by 6 bases. CDR1 LGHDT and CDR2 YNNKEL come from the germline V gene (reference sequence). CDR3 length: 14 residues. The CDR3: CASSQQTGSQPQHF. Written as DNA, the CDR3 is TGTGCCAGCAGCCAACAGACAGGGAGTCAGCCCCAGCATTTT.

About this clonotype: This sequence may be a read error, since a much larger clone differs from it by one base. The CDR3 DNA reads TGTGCCATCAGAAACAGTGGTTATGGCTACACCTTC. Translation: CAIRNSGYGYTF. The rearrangement links TRBV6-1 to TRBJ1-2; D uncertain. Trimming cost V 10 bases and J 5 bases, with 14 bases left between them. This CDR3 spans 12 amino acids. CDR1 is MNHNS and CDR2 is SASEGT in the germline V gene.

The chain recombines TRBV6-2 or TRBV6-3 with TRBJ2-2; unclear D gene. The germline V gene has CDR1 MNHEY and CDR2 SVGEGT. The CDR3 totals 13 residues. V dropped 6 bases and J dropped 7 bases, with 12 bases sitting between them. The CDR3 protein is CASSPWADGELFF. Here the CDR3 DNA reads TGTGCCAGCAGCCCCTGGGCAGACGGGGAGCTGTTTTTT.

This clonotype showed up many times. The genes are TRBV11-2 and TRBJ1-4, with 10 nucleotides matching TRBD1. The trim removed 5 bases at V and 8 bases at J, leaving 8 bases unmatched. Per germline, CDR1 SGHAT and CDR2 FQNNGV. The CDR3 loop spans 15 amino acids. CDR3 DNA sequence: TGTGCCAGCAGCCTCCTGACAGGGGGCTGGGAAAAACTGTTTTTT. Translation gives CASSLLTGGWEKLFF.

This clonotype was counted a few times. The chain employs TRBV5-1 and TRBJ1-1; no firm D call. The CDR3 is 15 amino acids. V shed 4 bases and J shed 0 bases, with 13 bases lying between them. Per the germline V gene, CDR1 is SGHRS and CDR2 is YFSETQ. The DNA for the CDR3 is TGCGCCAGCAGCCAGACACCTAGGATGAACACTGAAGCTTTCTTT. Amino acid sequence: CASSQTPRMNTEAFF.

This clonotype occurred many times. The genes are TRBV12-3 or TRBV12-4 and TRBJ1-2, with 7 bases fitting TRBD1. This CDR3 has 14 residues. The V segment lost 6 bases and the J segment 4 bases; nucleotides outside the gene matches: 8. The CDR3 here is CASSETGVSYGYTF. In nucleotides, the CDR3 is TGTGCCAGCAGCGAAACAGGGGTGAGCTATGGCTACACCTTC.

This clonotype came up a few times. This chain connects TRBV25-1 to TRBJ1-1, with D maybe TRBD1 (5 bases). The CDR3 is made up of 12 amino acids. Trimming took 8 bases from V and 10 from J, leaving 17 bases between them. Germline lookup yields CDR1 MGHDK and CDR2 SYGVNS. The CDR3 here is CASSEGRGAAFF. DNA of the CDR3: TGTGCCAGCTCAGAAGGGAGGGGCGCAGCTTTCTTT.

This clonotype was recorded only once. V and J are TRBV20-1 and TRBJ2-7, with D tentatively TRBD1 or TRBD2 (5 bases each). The germline gives CDR1 DFQATT, CDR2 SNEGSKA (reference sequence). V was clipped by 4 bases and J by 5 bases, with 18 bases between them. There are 14 residues in the CDR3. This CDR3 is CSATLRAGRNEQYF. The CDR3 DNA is TGCAGTGCTACCTTGCGGGCAGGGCGAAACGAGCAGTACTTC.

This clonotype showed up many times. The chain joins TRBV20-1 to TRBJ2-7; D is perhaps TRBD1 or TRBD2 (5 bases each). The V end lost 5 bases, the J end lost 1 base, and 15 bases lay between the germline ends. The CDR3 length is 14 residues. Germline assignment: CDR1 DFQATT and CDR2 SNEGSKA (reference sequence). DNA of the CDR3: TGCAGTGCTTCTTCCGGGACCTATTCCTACGAGCAGTACTTC. Protein product: CSASSGTYSYEQYF.

The sample holds many counts of this clonotype. This chain connects TRBV30 to TRBJ1-5; 8 bases map to TRBD1. Germline trimming cut 2 bases from V and 7 bases from J; bases unmatched to any gene: 7. CDR3 length: 14 amino acids. CDR1 GTSNPN and CDR2 SVGIG come from the germline V gene (reference sequence). CDR3 nucleotides: TGTGCCTGGAGTATTACAGGGGGGGACCAGCCCCAGCATTTT. Translation gives CAWSITGGDQPQHF.

This clonotype was counted at least ten times. The V gene is TRBV6-4, the J gene TRBJ1-1; D call uncertain. This CDR3 has 13 residues. Trimming shortened V by 3 bases and J by 3 bases, and 8 bases separated the two germline ends. Per germline, CDR1 MRHNA and CDR2 SNTAGT. For the CDR3, the DNA is TGTGCCAGCAGTGAAGGACTTGACACTGAAGCTTTCTTT. Amino acids: CASSEGLDTEAFF.

The V gene is TRBV12-3 or TRBV12-4, the J gene TRBJ2-5; maybe TRBD1 (6 bases). Trimming shortened V by 7 bases and J by 2 bases, and 17 bases separated the two germline ends. This CDR3 has 15 residues. The CDR3 is CASTTKGERQETQYF. The CDR3 DNA reads TGTGCCAGCACTACTAAGGGGGAGAGGCAAGAGACCCAGTACTTC.

This clonotype was detected many times. The rearrangement uses TRBV29-1 and TRBJ1-4; D perhaps matches TRBD1 (5 bases). Germline CDR1 is SQVTM and CDR2 is ANQGSEA. The V end was cut by 4 bases, the J end by 8 bases, with 17 bases between. This CDR3 is 14 amino acids long. The CDR3 coding sequence is TGCAGCGTTGGGGGGACCTCGGCCTCCGAAAAACTGTTTTTT. Translation gives CSVGGTSASEKLFF.

This clonotype was counted only a few times. The chain employs TRBV25-1 and TRBJ2-7; the match to TRBD1 covers 7 bases. Germline V gene data show CDR1 as MGHDK and CDR2 as SYGVNS. The trim removed 3 bases at V and 5 bases at J, leaving 7 bases unmatched. The CDR3 consists of 14 residues. The CDR3 is CASSDDRAFDEQYF. In DNA form, the CDR3 reads TGTGCCAGCAGTGATGACAGGGCGTTCGACGAGCAGTACTTC.

There are many counts of this clonotype. The chain is built from TRBV20-1 and TRBJ2-3; no clear D gene. This CDR3 spans 15 amino acids. The V and J ends lost 6 bases and 0 bases respectively, with 16 bases between them. The V gene's germline CDR1 is DFQATT and CDR2 SNEGSKA (reference sequence). As DNA, the CDR3 is TGCAGTGCCGCAGGCCCGCAGGCTAGCACAGATACGCAGTATTTT. Its protein is CSAAGPQASTDTQYF.

This clonotype has ten or more counts. The chain is built from TRBV20-1 and TRBJ2-4; 12 bases match TRBD1. Trimming at V came to 3 bases and at J to 7 bases, leaving 4 bases not matched to a gene. This CDR3 contains 14 residues. The V gene's germline CDR1 is DFQATT and CDR2 SNEGSKA (reference sequence). CDR3 in DNA: TGCAGTGCTAGCGAGGGACAGGGGGCGAACATTCAGTACTTC. It translates to CSASEGQGANIQYF.